Below are 2 T cell receptor beta chains sequenced from a single sample in a study of neurological immune-mediated disorders. Noted time point: technical triplicate 3. TCRdb passed the 5' RACE reads through MiXCR, listing each CDR3 protein once. The repertoire consists of tens of thousands of distinct CDR3 sequences, with about a sixth occurring once and the leading ten covering about 5%. The sample comprised CD4+ T cells from blood. Receptors were obtained from a female donor with HTLV-1-associated myelopathy (HAM/TSP).

This clonotype was recorded many times. The chain is built from TRBV20-1 and TRBJ2-3; D not resolved. The CDR3 loop spans 16 amino acids. The germline V gene has CDR1 DFQATT and CDR2 SNEGSKA (reference sequence). The V gene lost 0 bases and the J gene lost 3 bases, with 16 bases spanning the gap. The CDR3 region is CSARDPPGGETDTQYF. CDR3 DNA sequence: TGCAGTGCTAGAGACCCTCCGGGCGGAGAAACAGATACGCAGTATTTT.

This clonotype was seen ten or more times. The V and J genes are TRBV7-2 and TRBJ2-5, with 15 bases fitting TRBD2. V was pared by 5 bases and J by 5 bases, with 9 bases of the junction left unmatched. Germline CDR1 reads SGHTA; CDR2 reads FQGNSA. This CDR3 is 17 amino acids long. CDR3 sequence: CASSPGLAGGLGETQYF. The CDR3 nucleotides are TGTGCCAGCAGCCCAGGACTAGCGGGAGGGCTGGGGGAGACCCAGTACTTC.